A single sample gave rise to the 24 T cell receptor beta chains below, sequenced in a study of blood T cell repertoires in COVID-19. TCRdb's table, derived via immunoSEQ multiplex PCR, lists solely in-frame clones and lacks some. The sample holds roughly 200,000 clones; 86% are singletons and the top ten take more than 8.5%. What was sequenced was peripheral blood. All receptors derive from a woman aged 50 to 60 with COVID-19, enrolled during active disease.

The V and J genes are TRBV6-1 and TRBJ2-1; 7 bases fit TRBD1. With 0 bases clipped from V and 9 bases from J, the junction kept 8 bases outside the gene matches. The CDR3 is made up of 15 amino acids. CDR1 and CDR2 from the germline V gene are MNHNS and SASEGT. The CDR3 DNA follows: TGTGCCAGCAGTGAAGCGCAAAGGGGGCGCATTGAGCAGTTCTTC. Protein: CASSEAQRGRIEQFF.

This rearrangement joins TRBV5-1 to TRBJ2-1; the match to TRBD2 covers 10 bases. V trimming: 4 bases; J trimming: 4 bases; junction bases outside the gene matches: 2. The CDR3 sequence is 14 residues long. The germline V gene has CDR1 SGHRS and CDR2 YFSETQ. CDR3 bases: TGCGCCAGCAGCCGTAGCGGGGGGTACAATGAGCAGTTCTTC. Amino acid sequence: CASSRSGGYNEQFF.

The chain carries TRBV19 and TRBJ2-1; D is unresolved. CDR1 and CDR2 (germline): LNHDA, SQIVND (reference sequence). The CDR3 covers 12 residues. V lost 5 bases to trimming and J lost 6 bases, with 8 bases between them. In nucleotides, the CDR3 is TGTGCCAGTAGTGTCCAGCGCAATGAGCAGTTCTTC. Amino acid sequence: CASSVQRNEQFF.

DNA for the CDR3: TGCGCCAGCAGCTGGAAGACAGGGATTTCTTACACCTTC. The encoded protein is CASSWKTGISYTF. V is TRBV5-1 and J is TRBJ1-2; 7 nucleotides agree with TRBD1. This CDR3 is 13 amino acids long. V lost 3 bases to trimming and J lost 11 bases; unmatched junction nucleotides: 10. Germline CDR1 SGHRS, CDR2 YFSETQ. Full variable domain (rest looked up from reference TRBV5-1 and TRBJ1-2): KAGVTQTPRYLIKTRGQQVTLSCSPISGHRSVSWYQQTPGQGLQFLFEYFSETQRNKGNFPGRFSGRQFSNSRSEMNVSTLELGDSALYLCASSWKTGISYTFGSGTRLTVV.

The gene calls are TRBV9 and TRBJ2-1; 9 positions agree with TRBD1. The CDR3 covers 15 residues. The ends lost 0 bases at V and 5 bases at J; junction bases unmatched: 3. Germline V CDR1 and CDR2: SGDLS, YYNGEE. CDR3 coding DNA: TGTGCCAGCAGCGTAGTTGGGACAGGGAACAATGAGCAGTTCTTC. Protein: CASSVVGTGNNEQFF. The complete variable domain, with remaining parts taken from reference TRBV9 and TRBJ2-1, reads DSGVTQTPKHLITATGQRVTLRCSPRSGDLSVYWYQQSLDQGLQFLIQYYNGEERAKGNILERFSAQQFPDLHSELNLSSLELGDSALYFCASSVVGTGNNEQFFGPGTRLTVL.

This clone came up a few times. The gene calls are TRBV3-1 (or the pseudogene TRBV3-2) and TRBJ2-7; perhaps TRBD2 as D (5 bases). Germline V gene sequence: CDR1 LGHDT, CDR2 YNNKEL (reference sequence). Trimming stripped 4 bases from V and 4 bases from J, with 14 bases between. The CDR3 consists of 14 residues. CDR3 coding DNA: TGTGCCAGCAGCCCCGGACTCGGAGAGTACGAGCAGTACTTC. This sequence encodes CASSPGLGEYEQYF.

This chain joins TRBV19 and TRBJ1-4; TRBD1 might be the D (5 bases). This CDR3 has 13 amino acids. CDR1 is LNHDA and CDR2 is SQIVND in the germline V gene (reference sequence). V was clipped by 6 bases and J by 10 bases, with 15 bases between them. CDR3 sequence: CASRLGGTGKLFF. CDR3 DNA sequence: TGTGCCAGTAGGTTGGGGGGAACAGGAAAACTGTTTTTT.

This clone was seen only a few times. The J gene is TRBJ1-3, the V gene TRBV12-1; the table calls TRBD1, which could not be checked here. TRBV12-1 is annotated as a pseudogene. The CDR3 has 19 residues. The CDR3 reads CASSRPPVRGGSSGNTIYF. CDR3 coding DNA: TGTGCCAGCAGCCGACCCCCAGTACGAGGGGGCAGTTCTGGAAACACCATATATTTT.

This chain uses TRBV19 with TRBJ1-5, with 7 bases fitting TRBD1. CDR3 length: 14 amino acids. Germline values: CDR1 LNHDA, CDR2 SQIVND (reference sequence). V lost 5 bases, J lost 6 bases, and 7 bases stayed unmatched. CDR3 nucleotides: TGTGCCAGTAGTCCCCGACAGGGTATTCAGCCCCAGCATTTT. It specifies CASSPRQGIQPQHF.

The CDR3 protein is CSAPNTEAFF. CDR3 sequence (DNA): TGCAGTGCTCCTAACACTGAAGCTTTCTTT. The chain is built from TRBV20-1 and TRBJ1-1; D remains ambiguous. The CDR3 has 10 amino acids. Trimming removed 5 bases from V and 2 bases from J, with 3 bases in between. Germline-derived CDR1 and CDR2 are DFQATT and SNEGSKA (reference sequence).

V usage is TRBV5-1 and J usage is TRBJ2-5, with a weak D call TRBD1 (6 bases). Germline values: CDR1 SGHRS, CDR2 YFSETQ. CDR3 size: 18 residues. V lost 4 bases to trimming and J lost 5 bases, with 27 bases between them. CDR3 region: CASSLMTTNRVFGETQYF. CDR3 coding DNA: TGCGCCAGCAGCCTTATGACCACTAACAGGGTCTTCGGGGAGACCCAGTACTTC.

J is TRBJ2-5 and V is TRBV11-2; D possibly corresponds to TRBD1 (6 bases). CDR3 length: 16 amino acids. Germline V CDR1 and CDR2: SGHAT, FQNNGV. Trimming removed 1 base from V and 5 bases from J, with 17 bases in between. The CDR3 DNA sequence: TGTGCCAGCAGCTTAGGACTCTTGGACAGCAAGGAGACCCAGTACTTC. Its protein product is CASSLGLLDSKETQYF.

The CDR3 spells CAVQDRTTDTQYF. The DNA of the CDR3 is TGTGCCGTACAGGACAGGACGACAGATACGCAGTATTTT. The V call is TRBV27, the J call TRBJ2-3; 7 positions agree with TRBD1. V gave up 11 bases and J gave up 3 bases; unmatched junction bases: 8. CDR1 is MNHEY, CDR2 SMNVEV, per germline (reference sequence). There are 13 residues in the CDR3.

CDR3 residues: CASSRQPQETQYF. The CDR3 nucleotides are TGTGCCAGTAGCCGACAGCCCCAAGAGACCCAGTACTTC. V gene TRBV19 combines with J gene TRBJ2-5; D might be TRBD1 (5 bases). V was pared by 6 bases and J by 1 base, with 9 bases between. The CDR3 loop spans 13 amino acids. Germline CDR1 LNHDA, CDR2 SQIVND (reference sequence).

This clone came up a few times. The CDR3 DNA follows: TGCAGTGCTAGTTACTACGAGCAGTACTTC. This sequence encodes CSASYYEQYF. The chain has TRBV20-1 and TRBJ2-7; no reliable D call. The CDR3 covers 10 residues. The germline V and J ends were trimmed by 3 bases and 3 bases, with 3 bases remaining between them. CDR1 DFQATT and CDR2 SNEGSKA come from the germline V gene (reference sequence).

This chain connects TRBV19 to TRBJ1-2; D possibly corresponds to TRBD1 (6 bases). Germline loops: CDR1 LNHDA, CDR2 SQIVND (reference sequence). The CDR3 totals 14 residues. Trimming removed 5 bases at V and 4 bases at J, with 14 bases between. CDR3 DNA sequence: TGTGCCAGTAGTCCAGGGGCCGTTTCCTATGGCTACACCTTC. Translating gives CASSPGAVSYGYTF.

The V gene is TRBV19, the J gene TRBJ2-7; 8 positions agree with TRBD1. The CDR3 is 13 amino acids. Germline loops: CDR1 LNHDA, CDR2 SQIVND (reference sequence). Trimming removed 6 bases from V and 2 bases from J; junction bases left unmatched: 3. The CDR3 nucleotides read TGTGCCAGTAGCCGGGACAGGACCTACGAGCAGTACTTC. It is translated as CASSRDRTYEQYF. Variable domain in full (rest from reference TRBV19 and TRBJ2-7): DGGITQSPKYLFRKEGQNVTLSCEQNLNHDAMYWYRQDPGQGLRLIYYSQIVNDFQKGDIAEGYSVSREKKESFPLTVTSAQKNPTAFYLCASSRDRTYEQYFGPGTRLTVT.

The gene calls are TRBV18 and TRBJ1-1, with D uncertain. The V end was cut by 2 bases, the J end by 3 bases, with 7 bases between. Germline values: CDR1 KGHSH, CDR2 LQKENI. The CDR3 has 13 amino acids. The CDR3 DNA is TGTGCCAGCTCACCAACCTACGACACTGAAGCTTTCTTT. This encodes CASSPTYDTEAFF.

This sequence joins TRBV7-2 and TRBJ1-1; D perhaps matches TRBD1 (5 bases). Germline lookup yields CDR1 SGHTA and CDR2 FQGNSA. The CDR3 spans 15 residues. V was clipped by 5 bases and J by 6 bases, with 19 bases between them. The CDR3 region is CASSLQAGVRAEAFF. CDR3 nucleotides: TGTGCCAGCAGCCTCCAAGCGGGGGTGCGGGCTGAAGCTTTCTTT. The whole variable domain, filled in from reference TRBV7-2 and TRBJ1-1, reads GAGVSQSPSNKVTEKGKDVELRCDPISGHTALYWYRQSLGQGLEFLIYFQGNSAPDKSGLPSDRFSAERTGGSVSTLTIQRTQQEDSAVYLCASSLQAGVRAEAFFGQGTRLTVV.

The rearrangement joins TRBV5-4 to TRBJ1-1; D unclear. Germline V gene sequence: CDR1 SGHNT, CDR2 YYREEE (reference sequence). CDR3 length: 12 residues. V lost 0 bases and J lost 4, with 4 bases in between. In DNA form, the CDR3 reads TGTGCCAGCAGCTTGGATAGCACTGAAGCTTTCTTT. Translated: CASSLDSTEAFF. Full variable domain (remainder filled in from reference TRBV5-4 and TRBJ1-1): ETGVTQSPTHLIKTRGQQVTLRCSSQSGHNTVSWYQQALGQGPQFIFQYYREEENGRGNFPPRFSGLQFPNYSSELNVNALELDDSALYLCASSLDSTEAFFGQGTRLTVV.

This clone was seen only a few times. The gene calls are TRBV19 and TRBJ1-1; TRBD1 matches 10 bases. CDR3 length equals 17 residues. Looked up from germline, CDR1 is LNHDA and CDR2 is SQIVND (reference sequence). V was pared by 4 bases and J by 0 bases, with 8 bases of the junction left unmatched. CDR3: CASSTRDRGGLNTEAFF. In DNA, the CDR3 is TGTGCCAGTAGTACACGGGACAGGGGAGGTTTGAACACTGAAGCTTTCTTT.

The CDR3 bases are TGTGCCAGCGGGGCGCGGGGGGGGAACACCGGGGAGCTGTTTTTT. This encodes CASGARGGNTGELFF. The chain combines TRBV27 with TRBJ2-2, with 9 bases matching TRBD2. CDR3 length equals 15 residues. The V and J ends lost 8 bases and 1 base, in that order; junction bases with no gene match: 5. CDR1 MNHEY and CDR2 SMNVEV come from the germline V gene (reference sequence).

This clone appeared a single time. The chain employs TRBV6-5 and TRBJ1-2, with D possibly TRBD1 on 5 matching bases. CDR3 length: 14 amino acids. Germline CDR1 reads MNHEY; CDR2 reads SVGAGI. Trimming stripped 6 bases from V and 4 bases from J, with 15 bases between. The CDR3 DNA sequence: TGTGCCAGCAGCCCCCAGTCAGGGTCCTATGGCTACACCTTC. Its translation is CASSPQSGSYGYTF.

The CDR3 sequence: CASSRSSPGTGNKRTF. In nucleotides, the CDR3 is TGTGCCAGCAGCCGATCCTCCCCCGGGACAGGGAATAAGAGGACCTTC. The J gene is TRBJ1-2, the V gene TRBV3-1 (or the pseudogene TRBV3-2); TRBD1 aligns across 9 bases. Germline-derived CDR1 and CDR2 are LGHDT and YNNKEL (reference sequence). V shed 4 bases, J shed 14 bases, and the junction held 20 bases outside the gene matches. The CDR3 contains 16 residues.